The sequence of this T cell receptor beta chain was determined in a study of early T cells in non-severe SARS-CoV-2 infection. Study-level findings and limits: In VDJdb matching, anti-spike CD8 responses were favored while private and CD4 specificities went missing.

Individual cDNA molecules carried attached unique molecular identifiers. TCRdb re-called the 5' RACE reads through MiXCR, storing one row per CDR3 protein. The table has tens of thousands of distinct CDR3 sequences, 15% seen once. Note on this clonotype: Its antigen is not identified.

The germline gives CDR1 SNHLY, CDR2 FYNNEI. The CDR3 runs to 14 residues. The V end was cut by 7 bases, the J end by 4 bases, with 14 bases between. The rearrangement links TRBV2 to TRBJ1-3; no clear D. The sequence derives from an adult who was a healthcare worker with PCR-confirmed SARS-CoV-2 infection or an uninfected control (not recorded which). Sequenced sample: whole blood. CDR3 sequence: CASTSREDGNTIYF. CDR3 nucleotide sequence: TGTGCCAGCACAAGCCGGGAGGACGGAAACACCATATATTTT.